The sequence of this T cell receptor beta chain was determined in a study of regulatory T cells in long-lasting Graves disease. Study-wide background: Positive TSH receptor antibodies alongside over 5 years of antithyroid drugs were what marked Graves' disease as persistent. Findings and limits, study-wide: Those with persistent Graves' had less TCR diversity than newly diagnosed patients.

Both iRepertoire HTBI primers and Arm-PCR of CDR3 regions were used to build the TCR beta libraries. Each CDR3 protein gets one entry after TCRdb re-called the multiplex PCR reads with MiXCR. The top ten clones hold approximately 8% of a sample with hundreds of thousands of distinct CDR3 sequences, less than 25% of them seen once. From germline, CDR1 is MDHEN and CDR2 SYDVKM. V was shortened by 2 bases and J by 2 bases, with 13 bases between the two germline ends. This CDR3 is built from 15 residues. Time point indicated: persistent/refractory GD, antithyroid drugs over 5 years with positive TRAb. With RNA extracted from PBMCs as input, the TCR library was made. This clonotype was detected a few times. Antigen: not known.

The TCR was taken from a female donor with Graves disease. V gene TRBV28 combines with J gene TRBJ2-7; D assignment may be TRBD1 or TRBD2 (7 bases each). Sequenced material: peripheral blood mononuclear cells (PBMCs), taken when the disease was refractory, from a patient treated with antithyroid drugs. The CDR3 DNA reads TGTGCCAGCAGTTTAAGGGGGCGGGAGCCCTACGAGCAGTACTTC. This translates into CASSLRGREPYEQYF.